This T cell receptor (beta chain) was observed in a study of tumor-infiltrating lymphocytes in primary liver carcinoma. From around 530 ng of total RNA, TCR beta-specific cDNA was reverse-transcribed using a constant-region primer. Investigators got TCR beta libraries out of three nested multiplex PCR rounds, done with slightly modified ARM-PCR. It was with TRBV1-TRBV30 forward primers and a C-beta reverse primer that the first two PCR rounds were run, at 10 to 11 cycles each. TCRdb re-derived calls from the multiplex PCR reads in MiXCR, one entry per CDR3 protein. The sample shows approximately 120,000 distinct CDR3 sequences, 60% to 80% of them seen only once. Per germline, CDR1 SGHRS and CDR2 YFSETQ. The CDR3 contains 15 residues. Trimming left V 5 bases short and J 0 bases short, with 12 bases between. Scientists recovered RNA and DNA together from roughly 21-30 mg of unsorted bulk tissue. None of the patients had received treatment, and all had chronic HBV infection.

The V call is TRBV5-1, the J call TRBJ2-1; D is perhaps TRBD1 (6 bases). The sequence derives from a woman aged 55 to 70 with primary liver carcinoma and hepatitis B virus infection. The specimen was liver tumor tissue from sampling region 3. Stated subset: tumor region T3, left-lateral pole. The chain's CDR3 is CASSLQGSSYNEQFF. DNA of the CDR3: TGCGCCAGCAGTTTACAGGGTAGCTCCTACAATGAGCAGTTCTTC. The full variable domain, rest sourced from reference TRBV5-1 and TRBJ2-1, is KAGVTQTPRYLIKTRGQQVTLSCSPISGHRSVSWYQQTPGQGLQFLFEYFSETQRNKGNFPGRFSGRQFSNSRSEMNVSTLELGDSALYLCASSLQGSSYNEQFFGPGTRLTVL.